This T cell receptor beta chain comes out of a study of T cells expressing NK-cell markers. CDR1 and CDR2 (germline): KGHSH, LQKENI. This CDR3 is built from 16 residues. TCRdb reprocessed the 5' RACE reads and reports one entry per CDR3 protein, with no DNA. The data show 350,000 to 400,000 distinct CDR3 sequences, and the top ten clones hold approximately 11%. This chain links TRBV18 with TRBJ1-2; the D gene TCRdb calls, TRBD1, cannot be checked with no DNA. The TCR comes from a woman aged 45-65 years in good health. Specimen: blood T cells: a sorted CD56 or NKG2C T cell subset, CD4+ or CD8+ T cells, or bulk PBMC T cells (not recorded which). CDR3 in amino acids: CASSPWGDPGSYGYTF.